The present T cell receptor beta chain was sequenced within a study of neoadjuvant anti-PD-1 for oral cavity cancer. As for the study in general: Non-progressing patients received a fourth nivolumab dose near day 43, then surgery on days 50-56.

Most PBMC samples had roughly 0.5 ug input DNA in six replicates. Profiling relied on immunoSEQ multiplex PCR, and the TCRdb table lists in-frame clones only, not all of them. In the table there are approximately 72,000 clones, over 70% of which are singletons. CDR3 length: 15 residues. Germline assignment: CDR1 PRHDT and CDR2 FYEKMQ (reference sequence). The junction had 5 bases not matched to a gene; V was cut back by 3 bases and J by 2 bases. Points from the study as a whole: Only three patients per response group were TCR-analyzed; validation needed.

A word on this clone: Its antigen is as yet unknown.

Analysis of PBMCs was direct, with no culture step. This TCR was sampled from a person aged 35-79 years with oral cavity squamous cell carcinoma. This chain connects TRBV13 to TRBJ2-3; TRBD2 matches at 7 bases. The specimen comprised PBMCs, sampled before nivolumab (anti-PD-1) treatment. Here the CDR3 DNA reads TGTGCCAGCAGCTTCTTCGGGGGGTTCACAGATACGCAGTATTTT. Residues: CASSFFGGFTDTQYF. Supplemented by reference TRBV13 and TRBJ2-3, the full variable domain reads AAGVIQSPRHLIKEKRETATLKCYPIPRHDTVYWYQQGPGQDPQFLISFYEKMQSDKGSIPDRFSAQQFSDYHSELNMSSLELGDSALYFCASSFFGGFTDTQYFGPGTRLTVL.